The entry below describes one TCR beta chain. In the study's own analysis: Estimates of nucleated cell counts were drawn from the amplification of reference gene primers. The table came from immunoSEQ multiplex PCR; TCRdb's copy has only in-frame clones and leaves some out. V and J calls and clone size are those listed in that table; D and trimming were worked out from the DNA. The sample includes over 200,000 clones, roughly 88% of them seen just once. CDR1 is GTSNPN and CDR2 is SVGIG in the germline V gene (reference sequence). The trim removed 2 bases at V and 3 bases at J, leaving 9 bases unmatched. The CDR3 loop spans 16 amino acids. These data originate in a study of blood T cell repertoires in COVID-19. Turning to the study itself: Italy, Spain and the United States were the sources of the convalescent and acute COVID-19 samples.

The rearrangement joins TRBV30 to TRBJ1-4; 7 positions agree with TRBD1. This receptor was taken from a man between 40 and 49 years old with acute or convalescent COVID-19. The sample comprised peripheral blood. In DNA form, the CDR3 reads TGTGCCTGGAGTAGAGGACAGGAGACGGCTAATGAAAAACTGTTTTTT. As protein: CAWSRGQETANEKLFF.